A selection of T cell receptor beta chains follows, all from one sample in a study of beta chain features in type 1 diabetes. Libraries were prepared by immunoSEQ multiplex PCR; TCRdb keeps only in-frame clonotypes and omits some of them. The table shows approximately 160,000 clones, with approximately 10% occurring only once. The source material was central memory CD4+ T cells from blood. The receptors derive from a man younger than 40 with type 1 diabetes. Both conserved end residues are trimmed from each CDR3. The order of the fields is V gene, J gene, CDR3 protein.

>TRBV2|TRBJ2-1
ASSEATGTADEQF
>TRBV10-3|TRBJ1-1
AIRSTGTQNTEAF
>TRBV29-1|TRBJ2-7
SVARDTLPYEQY
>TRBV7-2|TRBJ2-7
ASSLVITSPISYEQY
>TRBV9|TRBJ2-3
ASSVAGGPLDTQY
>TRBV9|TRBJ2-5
ASSVAEGETQY
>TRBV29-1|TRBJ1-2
SVSGQGYGYT
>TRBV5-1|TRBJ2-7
ASSLALGPGEQY
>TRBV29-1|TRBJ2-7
SVRRFSEQY
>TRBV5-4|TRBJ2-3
ASSLSLAGVLDTQY
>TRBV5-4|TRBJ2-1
ASSPGGTRNHNEQF
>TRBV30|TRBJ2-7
AWISGQTSFTYEQY
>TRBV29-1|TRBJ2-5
SILGGGRKETQY
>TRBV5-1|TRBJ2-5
ASSLEPPEETQY
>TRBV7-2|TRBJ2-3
ASSGTGGYADTQY
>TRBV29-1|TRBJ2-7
SVPKGQSGYEQY
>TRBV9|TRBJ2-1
ASSLQGFVYNEQF
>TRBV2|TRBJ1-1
ASSIRSTGANTEAF
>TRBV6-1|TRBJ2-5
ASRPGQGVETQY
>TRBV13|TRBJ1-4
ASSPQGRVQEKLF
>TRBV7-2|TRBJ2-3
ASSLMAGEDTQY
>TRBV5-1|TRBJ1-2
ASSATTGTAYGYT
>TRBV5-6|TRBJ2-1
ASPGLAGGDEQF
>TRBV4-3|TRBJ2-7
ASSQAGTGAYEQY
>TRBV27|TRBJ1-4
ASSLTGGFATNEKLF
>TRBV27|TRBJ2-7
ASSYYSGSPQYEQY
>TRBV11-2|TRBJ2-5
ASSLEASGGSQETQY
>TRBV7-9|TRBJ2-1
ASSSRLGSSGSSYNEQF
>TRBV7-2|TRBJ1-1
ASKIYRGNTEAF
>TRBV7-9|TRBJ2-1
ASSLSLGYNEQF
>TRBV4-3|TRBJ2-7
ASSQRLWLEQY
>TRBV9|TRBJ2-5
ASSASGEETQY
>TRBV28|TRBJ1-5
ASSLYNSNQPQH
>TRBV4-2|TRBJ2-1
ASSLVAGITSSYNEQF
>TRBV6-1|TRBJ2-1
ASSPGGAYNEQF
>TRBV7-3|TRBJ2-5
ASSLNPAGSSGSETQY
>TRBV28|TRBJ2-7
ASSSYYLAAEQY
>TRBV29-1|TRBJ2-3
SAVTSGGRTDTQY
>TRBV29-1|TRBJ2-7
SVEGAGDYEQY
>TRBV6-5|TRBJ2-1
ASSSPGLAGHNEQF
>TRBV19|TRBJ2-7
ASSIGGSNLYEQY
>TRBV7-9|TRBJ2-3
ASSMGLADTDTQY
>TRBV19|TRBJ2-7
ASSNQRERCEQY
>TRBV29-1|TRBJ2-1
SVGTLNYNEQF
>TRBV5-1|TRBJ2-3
ASSLFSGQITDTQY
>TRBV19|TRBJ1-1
ASSIGRQGAPNTEAF
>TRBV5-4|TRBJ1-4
ASSLQGNEKLF
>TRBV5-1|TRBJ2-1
ASSLRSVTGDGNEQF
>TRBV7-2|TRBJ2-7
ASSPLRGAEQY
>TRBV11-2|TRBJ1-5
ASSLGSLQPQH
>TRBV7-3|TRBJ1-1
ASSLTLRGISAEAF